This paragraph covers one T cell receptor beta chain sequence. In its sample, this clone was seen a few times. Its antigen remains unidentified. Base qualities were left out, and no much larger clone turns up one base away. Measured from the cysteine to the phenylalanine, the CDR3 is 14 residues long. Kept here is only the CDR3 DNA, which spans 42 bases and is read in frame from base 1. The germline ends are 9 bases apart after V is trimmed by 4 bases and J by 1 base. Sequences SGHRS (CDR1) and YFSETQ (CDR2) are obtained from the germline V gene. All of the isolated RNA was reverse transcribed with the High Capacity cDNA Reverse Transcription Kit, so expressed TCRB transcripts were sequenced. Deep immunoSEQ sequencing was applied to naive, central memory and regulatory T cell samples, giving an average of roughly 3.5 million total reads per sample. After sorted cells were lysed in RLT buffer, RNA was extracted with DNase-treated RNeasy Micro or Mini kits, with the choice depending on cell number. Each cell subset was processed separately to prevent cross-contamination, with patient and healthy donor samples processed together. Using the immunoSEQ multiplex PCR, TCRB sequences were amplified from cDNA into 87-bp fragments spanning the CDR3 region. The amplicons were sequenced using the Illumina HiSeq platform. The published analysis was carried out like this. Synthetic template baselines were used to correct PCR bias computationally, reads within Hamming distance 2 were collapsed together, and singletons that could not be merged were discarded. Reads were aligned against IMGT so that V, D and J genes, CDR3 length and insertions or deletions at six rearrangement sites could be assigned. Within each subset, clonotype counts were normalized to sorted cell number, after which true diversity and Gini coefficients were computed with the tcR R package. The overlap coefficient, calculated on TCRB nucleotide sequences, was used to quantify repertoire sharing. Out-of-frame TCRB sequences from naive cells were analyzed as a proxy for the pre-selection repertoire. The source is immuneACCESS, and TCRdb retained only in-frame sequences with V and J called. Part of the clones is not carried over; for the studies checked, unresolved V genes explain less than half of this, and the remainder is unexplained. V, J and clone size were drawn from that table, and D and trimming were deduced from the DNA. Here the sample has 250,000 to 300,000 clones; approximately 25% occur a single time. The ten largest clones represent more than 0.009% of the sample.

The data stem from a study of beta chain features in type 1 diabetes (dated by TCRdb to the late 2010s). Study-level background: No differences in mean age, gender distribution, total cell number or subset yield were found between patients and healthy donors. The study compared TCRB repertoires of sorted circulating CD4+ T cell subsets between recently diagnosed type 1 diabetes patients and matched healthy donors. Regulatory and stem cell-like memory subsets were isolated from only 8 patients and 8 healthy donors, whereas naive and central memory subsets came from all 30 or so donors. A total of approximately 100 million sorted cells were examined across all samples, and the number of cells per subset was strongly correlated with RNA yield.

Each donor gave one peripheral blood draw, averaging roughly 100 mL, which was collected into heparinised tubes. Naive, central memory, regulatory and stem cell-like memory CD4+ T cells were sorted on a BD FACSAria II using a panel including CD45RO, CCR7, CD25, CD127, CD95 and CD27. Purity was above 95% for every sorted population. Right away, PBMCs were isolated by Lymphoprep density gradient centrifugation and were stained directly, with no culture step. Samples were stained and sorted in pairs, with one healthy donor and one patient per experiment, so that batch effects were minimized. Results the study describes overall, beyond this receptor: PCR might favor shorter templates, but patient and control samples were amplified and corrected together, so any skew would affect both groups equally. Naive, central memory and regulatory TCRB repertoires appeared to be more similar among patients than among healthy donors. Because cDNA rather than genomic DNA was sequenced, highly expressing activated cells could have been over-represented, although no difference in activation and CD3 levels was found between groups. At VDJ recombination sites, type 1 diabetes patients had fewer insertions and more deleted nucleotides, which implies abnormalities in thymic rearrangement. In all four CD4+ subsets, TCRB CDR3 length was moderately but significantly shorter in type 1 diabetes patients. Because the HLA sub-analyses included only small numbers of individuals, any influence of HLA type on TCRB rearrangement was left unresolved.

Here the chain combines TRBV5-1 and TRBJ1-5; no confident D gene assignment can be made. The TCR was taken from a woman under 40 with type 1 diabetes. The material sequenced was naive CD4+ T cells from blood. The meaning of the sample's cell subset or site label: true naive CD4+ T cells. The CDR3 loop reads CASSPLPSNQPQHF. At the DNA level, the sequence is TGCGCCAGCAGCCCCCTCCCCAGCAATCAGCCCCAGCATTTT.